Following are 11 T cell receptor beta chains from one sample sequenced in a study of blood T cell repertoires in COVID-19 (TCRdb year 2020). Libraries were prepared through the immunoSEQ multiplex PCR assay. TCRdb obtained this table from immuneACCESS and retained in-frame rearrangements with V and J assigned. These tables miss some clones; where compared with another copy, unresolved V genes account for less than half of the shortfall, and the remainder is unexplained. This sample comprises over 90,000 clones, 81% of them detected only once. The ten largest clones take up roughly 25% of the sample. The sample comprised peripheral blood. The receptors come from a man aged 80 or over with active or convalescent COVID-19.

The V gene is TRBV9, the J gene TRBJ2-3, with D possibly TRBD2 on 5 matching bases. Trimming took 0 bases from V and 9 from J, leaving 11 bases between them. Germline lookup yields CDR1 SGDLS and CDR2 YYNGEE. This CDR3 is 13 amino acids long. CDR3 nucleotides: TGTGCCAGCAGCGTAGGGGAGTATGGCACGCAGTATTTT. Its protein is CASSVGEYGTQYF.

The chain uses TRBV3-1 (or the pseudogene TRBV3-2) and TRBJ1-2, with 8 bases that match TRBD1. CDR1 is LGHDT, CDR2 YNNKEL, per germline (reference sequence). The CDR3 has 16 residues. V trimming: 5 bases; J trimming: 6 bases; junction bases outside the gene matches: 14. Here the CDR3 DNA reads TGTGCCAGCAGCACAATGTCCCGACAGGGGACGGATGGCTACACCTTC. It encodes CASSTMSRQGTDGYTF.

This clone was counted once. The chain uses TRBV7-9 and TRBJ2-2; 8 nucleotides match TRBD2. This CDR3 is built from 14 residues. Germline loops: CDR1 SEHNR, CDR2 FQNEAQ (reference sequence). CDR3 loop: CVLGGASNTGELFF. The CDR3 bases are TGTGTCCTCGGGGGGGCATCGAACACCGGGGAGCTGTTTTTT. The whole variable domain, filled in from reference TRBV7-9 and TRBJ2-2, reads DTGVSQNPRHKITKRGQNVTFRCDPISEHNRLYWYRQTLGQGPEFLTYFQNEAQLEKSRLLSDRFSAERPKGSFSTLEIQRTEQGDSAMYLCVLGGASNTGELFFGEGSRLTVL.

The chain has TRBV27 and TRBJ2-3, with 7 bases fitting TRBD1. This CDR3 has 13 amino acids. The J segment lost 3 bases and the V segment lost 3 bases, leaving 0 bases of the junction unmatched. Germline values: CDR1 MNHEY, CDR2 SMNVEV (reference sequence). In nucleotides, the CDR3 is TGTGCCAGCAGTTTGGGACAGACAGATACGCAGTATTTT. It codes for CASSLGQTDTQYF.

The DNA for the CDR3 is TGTGCCAGCAGCCGGGGACTAGCGGGGGGCAGCACAGATACGCAGTATTTT. It specifies CASSRGLAGGSTDTQYF. The chain employs TRBV11-2 and TRBJ2-3, with 15 bases matching TRBD2. Germline values: CDR1 SGHAT, CDR2 FQNNGV. The CDR3 runs to 17 residues. Trimming cost V 5 bases and J 0 bases; bases outside gene matches: 3.

The chain uses TRBV30 and TRBJ1-6, with D perhaps TRBD1 (5 bases). Germline V gene lookup returns CDR1 GTSNPN and CDR2 SVGIG (reference sequence). Trimming removed 4 bases from V and 7 bases from J, with 17 bases in between. The length of the CDR3 is 15 residues. The CDR3 region is CAWTLGLGNNSPLHF. The CDR3 DNA sequence: TGTGCCTGGACCCTGGGGCTTGGTAACAATTCACCCCTCCACTTT.

This chain connects TRBV5-1 to TRBJ1-3, with 7 bases lining up with TRBD1. With V trimmed by 0 bases and J by 0 bases, 6 bases remained unmatched. There are 17 residues in the CDR3. Per germline, CDR1 SGHRS and CDR2 YFSETQ. In DNA form, the CDR3 reads TGCGCCAGCAGCTTGGGTGGAGGGGGCAGCTCTGGAAACACCATATATTTT. Translated: CASSLGGGGSSGNTIYF.

The chain has TRBV5-6 and TRBJ1-4; D is unresolved. Trimming took 4 bases from V and 8 from J, leaving 15 bases between them. The CDR3 is made up of 14 amino acids. Per the germline V gene, CDR1 is SGHDT and CDR2 is YYEEEE. The CDR3 sequence: CASSRRPLPEKLFF. The CDR3, as DNA: TGTGCCAGCAGCCGCAGGCCACTTCCCGAAAAACTGTTTTTT.

The rearrangement uses TRBV7-9 and TRBJ2-5; D unclear. V was pared by 6 bases and J by 1 base, with 3 bases between. This CDR3 spans 11 amino acids. Germline assignment: CDR1 SEHNR and CDR2 FQNEAQ (reference sequence). The CDR3 sequence: CASRSQETQYF. CDR3 DNA: TGTGCCAGCAGGAGCCAAGAGACCCAGTACTTC.

The chain links TRBV6-1 to TRBJ1-6; D is unresolved. Germline loops: CDR1 MNHNS, CDR2 SASEGT. Trimming shortened V by 1 base and J by 1 base, and 11 bases separated the two germline ends. The CDR3 is 17 amino acids. The CDR3 DNA follows: TGTGCCAGCAGTGAAGGCGGGGTGGGGTCCTATAATTCACCCCTCCACTTT. Translated, it gives CASSEGGVGSYNSPLHF.

The chain uses TRBV9 and TRBJ2-1; 8 nucleotides line up with TRBD1. The CDR3 spans 14 residues. In germline, CDR1 is SGDLS, CDR2 YYNGEE. V lost 3 bases, J lost 10 bases, and 9 bases stayed unmatched. CDR3 DNA sequence: TGTGCCAGCAGCGCGGAGACAGGGGCATGGGAGCAGTTCTTC. Amino acids: CASSAETGAWEQFF.